The 19 T cell receptor beta chains given below trace back to one sample, sequenced in a study of tissue-resident memory T cells in lung cancer. Each TCR sequencing library carried unique molecular identifiers. TCRdb re-called the reads with MiXCR, one entry per CDR3 protein. The table lists under 350 distinct CDR3 sequences, 18% of them singletons, with over 30% in the top ten. The CD8+ T cells were FACS-sorted according to CD103 expression. The sequenced sample was CD103- CD8+ T cells from lung tumor tissue. These receptors all stem from a human donor with treatment-naive lung cancer (subtype not recorded).

This clonotype was counted between two and nine times. This chain joins TRBV20-1 and TRBJ2-7, with 10 bases identical to TRBD2. The V gene end was trimmed by 3 bases and the J gene end by 5 bases; junction bases not matched to a gene: 7. Per germline, CDR1 DFQATT and CDR2 SNEGSKA (reference sequence). This CDR3 comprises 14 residues. CDR3 in amino acids: CSASGLAGDDEQYF. CDR3 coding DNA: TGCAGTGCTAGCGGCCTAGCGGGAGACGACGAGCAGTACTTC.

The chain combines TRBV18 with TRBJ1-3; maybe TRBD1 (6 bases). The ends were cut back, 3 bases at V and 0 bases at J, with 18 bases in the middle. In germline, CDR1 is KGHSH, CDR2 LQKENI. CDR3 length: 18 residues. CDR3 region: CASSPWGLYRISGNTIYF. The CDR3 nucleotides read TGTGCCAGCTCACCTTGGGGGCTTTATCGGATCTCTGGAAACACCATATATTTT. Using reference TRBV18 and TRBJ1-3 for the parts outside the CDR3, the full variable domain is NAGVMQNPRHLVRRRGQEARLRCSPMKGHSHVYWYRQLPEEGLKFMVYLQKENIIDESGMPKERFSAEFPKEGPSILRIQQVVRGDSAAYFCASSPWGLYRISGNTIYFGEGSWLTVV.

This clonotype counts as large (0.1 to 1%). The gene calls are TRBV15 and TRBJ1-5, with 8 bases identical to TRBD1. This CDR3 spans 17 amino acids. V lost 0 bases and J lost 4; bases outside the gene matches: 8. Germline CDR1 and CDR2: LNHNV and YYDKDF (reference sequence). The CDR3 DNA reads as TGTGCCACCAGCAGAGAAATCACGGGACAGGCTAATCAGCCCCAGCATTTT. Translated: CATSREITGQANQPQHF.

Within the sample, this clonotype is medium-sized. This rearrangement joins TRBV12-3 or TRBV12-4 to TRBJ1-4, with D tentatively TRBD1 (6 bases). The CDR3 has 15 amino acids. Trimming took 2 bases from V and 3 from J, leaving 10 bases between them. The CDR3 reads CASSLWQGSNEKLFF. The CDR3 bases are TGTGCCAGCAGTTTATGGCAGGGGTCTAATGAAAAACTGTTTTTT.

By share of the sample, this clonotype is large. The gene calls are TRBV25-1 and TRBJ1-1, with unresolved D. Trimming cost V 4 bases and J 4 bases, with 16 bases left between them. This CDR3 comprises 15 residues. Germline V CDR1 and CDR2: MGHDK, SYGVNS. Here the CDR3 reads CASSARVSGLTEAFF. The DNA of the CDR3 is TGTGCCAGCAGTGCCCGAGTGTCCGGGCTCACTGAAGCTTTCTTT.

The V call is TRBV29-1, the J call TRBJ1-1; D is ambiguous. Trimming cost V 6 bases and J 1 base, with 6 bases left between them. The CDR3 covers 11 residues. CDR1 is SQVTM, CDR2 ANQGSEA, per germline. CDR3 nucleotide sequence: TGCAGCGTCAGCAAGAACACTGAAGCTTTCTTT. Encoded protein: CSVSKNTEAFF.

Judged by abundance, this clonotype is large. This sequence joins TRBV7-2 and TRBJ1-1, with 9 bases identical to TRBD1. With V trimmed by 5 bases and J by 5 bases, 3 bases remained unmatched. The CDR3 covers 13 residues. From germline, CDR1 is SGHTA and CDR2 FQGNSA. The CDR3 DNA sequence: TGTGCCAGCAGCGTGACAGGGGGGACTGAAGCTTTCTTT. As protein: CASSVTGGTEAFF.

This clonotype appeared once. The chain links TRBV7-9 to TRBJ2-5, with unresolved D. CDR3 size: 13 residues. Trimming cost V 1 base and J 1 base, with 4 bases left between them. Germline V lookup: CDR1 SEHNR, CDR2 FQNEAQ (reference sequence). As DNA, the CDR3 is TGTGCCAGCAGCTTAGGAGTCCAAGAGACCCAGTACTTC. It translates to CASSLGVQETQYF.

The J gene is TRBJ2-1, the V gene TRBV27; TRBD1 or TRBD2 may be the D gene (5 bases each). Trimming took 6 bases from V and 3 from J, leaving 9 bases between them. The CDR3 consists of 13 residues. The V gene's germline CDR1 is MNHEY and CDR2 SMNVEV (reference sequence). CDR3 DNA sequence: TGTGCCAGCAGCCCTGGGGGCTACAATGAGCAGTTCTTC. Protein sequence: CASSPGGYNEQFF.

This chain connects TRBV27 to TRBJ2-7, with D unresolved. Trimming took off 0 bases at V and 3 bases at J, with 9 bases between the two ends. Germline loops: CDR1 MNHEY, CDR2 SMNVEV (reference sequence). The CDR3 length is 14 residues. CDR3 sequence: CASSLSRTVYEQYF. As DNA, the CDR3 is TGTGCCAGCAGTTTATCGAGAACAGTCTACGAGCAGTACTTC.

This clonotype is judged large. V usage is TRBV10-3 and J usage is TRBJ2-7; D could derive from TRBD1 or TRBD2 (5 bases each). The CDR3 consists of 14 residues. CDR1 ENHRY and CDR2 SYGVKD come from the germline V gene. Trimming cost V 2 bases and J 3 bases, with 11 bases left between them. The CDR3 bases are TGTGCCATCAGTGAGGAAGGGACGCTCTACGAGCAGTACTTC. Its translation is CAISEEGTLYEQYF.

CDR3 DNA: TGTGCCAGCAGCTTATCGGAGGGTAATGAGCAGTTCTTC. Residues: CASSLSEGNEQFF. V and J are TRBV7-8 and TRBJ2-1, with D tentatively TRBD2 (6 bases). With 2 bases removed from V and 7 bases from J, the gap between germline ends came to 9 bases. The CDR3 sequence is 13 residues long. Per germline, CDR1 SGHVS and CDR2 FQNEAQ.

The gene calls are TRBV24-1 and TRBJ2-4; TRBD1 agrees at 9 bases. J was trimmed by 8 bases and V by 7 bases; bases with no gene match: 2. Germline CDR1 KGHDR, CDR2 SFDVKD. The CDR3 covers 12 residues. The CDR3 DNA sequence: TGTGCCACCAGCGACAGGGGGGACATTCAGTACTTC. It translates to CATSDRGDIQYF.

Within the sample, this clonotype is large (0.1 to 1%). The CDR3 DNA reads as TGCAGCGTTGATCCGGAGGGATTGGAGACCCAGTACTTC. Its protein product is CSVDPEGLETQYF. V usage is TRBV29-1 and J usage is TRBJ2-5, with TRBD2 as a possible D gene (6 bases). The CDR3 is 13 residues long. V shed 3 bases and J shed 5 bases, with 13 bases lying between them. Germline CDR1 reads SQVTM; CDR2 reads ANQGSEA.

In its sample, this clonotype is large. The J gene is TRBJ2-5, the V gene TRBV6-5; maybe TRBD1 (6 bases). Trimming left V 8 bases short and J 2 bases short, with 15 bases between. Germline CDR1 MNHEY, CDR2 SVGAGI. There are 14 residues in the CDR3. CDR3 residues: CASGGRGSQETQYF. The CDR3 region has the DNA TGTGCCAGCGGGGGCAGGGGCTCTCAAGAGACCCAGTACTTC.

The chain recombines TRBV5-5 with TRBJ2-7; tentatively, D is TRBD1 (6 bases). The germline V gene has CDR1 SGHKS and CDR2 YYEKEE (reference sequence). The CDR3 sequence is 13 residues long. V lost 1 base to trimming and J lost 7 bases, with 12 bases between them. CDR3 residues: CASSLTGSGEQYF. The CDR3 DNA sequence: TGTGCCAGCAGCTTGACAGGGTCAGGAGAGCAGTACTTC.

This clonotype occurred a few times. The genes are TRBV4-2 and TRBJ2-7; TRBD2 aligns across 7 bases. V was clipped by 4 bases and J by 5 bases; unmatched bases: 8. This CDR3 is 14 amino acids long. CDR1 LGHNA and CDR2 YNFKEQ come from the germline V gene. CDR3 coding DNA: TGTGCCAGCAGCCCAACGGGGGGTCGGGACGAGCAGTACTTC. It translates to CASSPTGGRDEQYF.

In this sample, this clonotype turned up a few times. The chain is built from TRBV5-3 and TRBJ2-1; D may match TRBD1 or TRBD2 (6 bases each). TRBV5-3 is an ORF, with its function uncertain. V gave up 6 bases and J gave up 0 bases, with 19 bases separating them. The CDR3 is 17 amino acids. CDR3 nucleotides: TGTGCCAGAACCCTGGGGACCGGGGGCCGCTCCTACAATGAGCAGTTCTTC. Protein product: CARTLGTGGRSYNEQFF.

V gene TRBV10-3 combines with J gene TRBJ2-7, with 8 nucleotides matching TRBD1. Germline CDR1 is ENHRY and CDR2 is SYGVKD. With V trimmed by 4 bases and J by 3 bases, 11 bases remained unmatched. The CDR3 covers 16 residues. CDR3 amino acids: CAISAGQVTVRYEQYF. The CDR3 DNA reads TGTGCCATCAGTGCGGGACAGGTAACTGTTCGCTACGAGCAGTACTTC.